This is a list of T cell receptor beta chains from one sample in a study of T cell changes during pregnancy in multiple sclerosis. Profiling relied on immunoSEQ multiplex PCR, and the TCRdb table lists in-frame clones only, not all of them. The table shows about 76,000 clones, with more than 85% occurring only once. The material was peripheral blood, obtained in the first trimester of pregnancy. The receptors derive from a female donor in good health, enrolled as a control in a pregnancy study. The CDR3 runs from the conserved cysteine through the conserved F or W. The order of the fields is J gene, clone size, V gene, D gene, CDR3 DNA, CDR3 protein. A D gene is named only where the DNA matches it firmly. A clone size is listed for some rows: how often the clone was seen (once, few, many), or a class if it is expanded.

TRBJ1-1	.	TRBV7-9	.	TGTGCCAGCAGCTGGGACACCACTGAAGCTTTCTTT	CASSWDTTEAFF
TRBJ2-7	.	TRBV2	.	TGTGCCAGCAGTGACAGGGGCTACGAGCAGTACTTC	CASSDRGYEQYF
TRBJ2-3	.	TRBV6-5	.	TGTGCCAGCAGTTACTCGAAGAGAGATACGCAGTATTTT	CASSYSKRDTQYF
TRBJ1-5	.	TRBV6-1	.	TGTGCCAGCAGTGAAAGTACAGAGCAGTATAGCAATCAGCCCCAGCATTTT	CASSESTEQYSNQPQHF
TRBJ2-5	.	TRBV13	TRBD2	TGTGCCAGCGCGTGGGCGGGGGAAAGCCAAGAGACCCAGTACTTC	CASAWAGESQETQYF
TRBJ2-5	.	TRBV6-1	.	TGTGCCAGCAGCGGATGGGGCCCTGAAGAGACCCAGTACTTC	CASSGWGPEETQYF
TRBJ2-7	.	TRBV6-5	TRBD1	TGTGCCAGCTCGGACAGGGGCTACGAGCAGTACTTC	CASSDRGYEQYF
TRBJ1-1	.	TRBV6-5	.	TGTGCCAGCAGTTACTCAGTAGGGGGTGGCACTGAAGCTTTCTTT	CASSYSVGGGTEAFF
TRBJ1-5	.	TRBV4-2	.	TGTGCCAGCAGCCAAGCGGACAGAGATAATCAGCCCCAGCATTTT	CASSQADRDNQPQHF
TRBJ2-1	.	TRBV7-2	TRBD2	TGTGCCAGCAGCTTATGGCTAGCGGGGTACAATGAGCAGTTCTTC	CASSLWLAGYNEQFF
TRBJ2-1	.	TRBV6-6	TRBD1	TGTGCCAGCAGCCACGACAGGGAATACAATGAGCAGTTCTTC	CASSHDREYNEQFF
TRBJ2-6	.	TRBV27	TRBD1	TGTGCCAGCAGTTTATCGCAGGGGGCAGGTGGAGCTTCTGGGGCCAACGTCCTGACTTTC	CASSLSQGAGGASGANVLTF
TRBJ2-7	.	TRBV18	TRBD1	TGTGCCAGCTCACCGGGGACAGGGGGTCTCGAGCAGTACTTC	CASSPGTGGLEQYF
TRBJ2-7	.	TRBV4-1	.	TGCGCCAGCAGCCAAGATCTACGTTTTTACGAGCAGTACTTC	CASSQDLRFYEQYF
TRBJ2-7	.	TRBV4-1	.	TGCGCCAGCAGCCATACCGACTCCCACCCCTACGAGCAGTACTTC	CASSHTDSHPYEQYF
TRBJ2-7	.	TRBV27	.	TGTGCCAGCAGTTTAAACCCCCGGAACAGGGTAACCAACGAGCAGTACTTC	CASSLNPRNRVTNEQYF
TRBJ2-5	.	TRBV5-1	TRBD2	TGCGCCAGCAGGGATAGCGGGAGTTGGGAGACCCAGTACTTC	CASRDSGSWETQYF
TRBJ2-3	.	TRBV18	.	TGTGCCAGCTCACCCTTGTCCCCGTTGTTAACAGATACGCAGTATTTT	CASSPLSPLLTDTQYF
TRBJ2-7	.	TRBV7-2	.	TGTGCCAGCAGCCGAGCCACAGGAGCCTCCTACGAGCAGTACTTC	CASSRATGASYEQYF
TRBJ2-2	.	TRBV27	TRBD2	TGTGCCAGCAGTGGGACTAGCGGGAGTTCCGGGGAGCTGTTTTTT	CASSGTSGSSGELFF
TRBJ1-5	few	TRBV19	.	TGTGCCAGTAGTCTTCTCAATCAGCCCCAGCATTTT	CASSLLNQPQHF
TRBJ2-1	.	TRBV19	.	TGTGCCAGTAGTTGGGAGTATGAGCAGTTCTTC	CASSWEYEQFF
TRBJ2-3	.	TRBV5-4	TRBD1	TGTGCCAGCAGCATCCGGGACAGGGGGACAGATACGCAGTATTTT	CASSIRDRGTDTQYF